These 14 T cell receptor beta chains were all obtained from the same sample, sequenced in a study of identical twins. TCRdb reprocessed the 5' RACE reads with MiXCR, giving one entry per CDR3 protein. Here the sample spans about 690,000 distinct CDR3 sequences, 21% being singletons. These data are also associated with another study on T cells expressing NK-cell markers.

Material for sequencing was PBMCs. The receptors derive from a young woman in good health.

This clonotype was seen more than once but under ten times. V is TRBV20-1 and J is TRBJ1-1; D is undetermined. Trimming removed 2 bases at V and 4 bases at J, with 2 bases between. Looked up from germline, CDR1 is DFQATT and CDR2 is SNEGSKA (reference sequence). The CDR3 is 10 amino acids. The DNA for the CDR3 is TGCAGTGCTAGAACCACTGAAGCTTTCTTT. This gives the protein CSARTTEAFF.

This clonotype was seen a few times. CDR3 protein: CASSLPPGSGDEQFF. The CDR3 bases are TGTGCCAGCAGTTTACCTCCGGGGTCTGGGGATGAGCAGTTCTTC. This sequence joins TRBV12-3 or TRBV12-4 and TRBJ2-1; a possible D gene is TRBD2 (5 bases). This CDR3 is 15 amino acids long. V dropped 2 bases and J dropped 8 bases, with 16 bases sitting between them.

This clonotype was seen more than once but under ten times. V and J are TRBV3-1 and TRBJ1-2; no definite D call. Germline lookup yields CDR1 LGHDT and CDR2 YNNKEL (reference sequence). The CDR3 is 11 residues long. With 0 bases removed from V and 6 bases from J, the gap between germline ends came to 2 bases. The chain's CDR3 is CASSQENGYTF. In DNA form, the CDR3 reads TGTGCCAGCAGCCAAGAGAATGGCTACACCTTC.

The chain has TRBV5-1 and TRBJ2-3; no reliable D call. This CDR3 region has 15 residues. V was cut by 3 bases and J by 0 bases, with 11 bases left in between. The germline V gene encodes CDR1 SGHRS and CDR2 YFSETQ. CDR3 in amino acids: CASSSRHPSTDTQYF. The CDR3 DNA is TGCGCCAGCAGCTCTCGTCATCCTAGCACAGATACGCAGTATTTT.

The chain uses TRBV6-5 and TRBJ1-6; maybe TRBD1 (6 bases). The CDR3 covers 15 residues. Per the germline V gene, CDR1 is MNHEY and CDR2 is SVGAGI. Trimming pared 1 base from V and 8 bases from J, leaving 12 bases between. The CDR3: CASSYLGAGDSPLHF. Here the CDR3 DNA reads TGTGCCAGCAGTTACTTGGGGGCAGGGGATTCACCCCTCCACTTT.

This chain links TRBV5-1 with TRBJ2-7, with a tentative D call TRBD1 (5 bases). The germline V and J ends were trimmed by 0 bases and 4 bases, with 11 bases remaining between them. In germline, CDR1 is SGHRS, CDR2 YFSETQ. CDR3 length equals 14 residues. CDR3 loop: CASSLAEAGYEQYF. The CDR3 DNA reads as TGCGCCAGCAGCTTGGCCGAGGCAGGGTACGAGCAGTACTTC.

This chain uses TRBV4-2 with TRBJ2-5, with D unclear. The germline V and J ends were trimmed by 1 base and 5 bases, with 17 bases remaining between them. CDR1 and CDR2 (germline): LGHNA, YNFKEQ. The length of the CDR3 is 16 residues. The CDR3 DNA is TGTGCCAGCAGCCAAGCGCACCAAGGCCGGTGGGAGACCCAGTACTTC. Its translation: CASSQAHQGRWETQYF.

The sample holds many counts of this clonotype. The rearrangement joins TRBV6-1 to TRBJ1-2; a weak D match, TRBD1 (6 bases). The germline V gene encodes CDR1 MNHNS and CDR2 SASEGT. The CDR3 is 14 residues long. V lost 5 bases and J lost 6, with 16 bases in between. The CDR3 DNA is TGTGCCAGCAGTACCCTTCGGGGGGCAAATGGCTACACCTTC. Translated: CASSTLRGANGYTF.

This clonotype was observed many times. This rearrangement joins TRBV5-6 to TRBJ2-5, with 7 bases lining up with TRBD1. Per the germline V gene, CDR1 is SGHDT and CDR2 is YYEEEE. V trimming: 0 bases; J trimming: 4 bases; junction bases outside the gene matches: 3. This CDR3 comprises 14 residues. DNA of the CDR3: TGTGCCAGCAGCTTGGCCACAGGGGTAGAGACCCAGTACTTC. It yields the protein CASSLATGVETQYF.

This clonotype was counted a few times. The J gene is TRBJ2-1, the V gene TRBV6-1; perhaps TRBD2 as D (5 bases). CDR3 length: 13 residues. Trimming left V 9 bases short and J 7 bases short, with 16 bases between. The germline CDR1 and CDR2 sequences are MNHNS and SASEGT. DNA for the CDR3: TGTGCCAGTGGGCTACGAATAGCGAATGAGCAGTTCTTC. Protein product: CASGLRIANEQFF.

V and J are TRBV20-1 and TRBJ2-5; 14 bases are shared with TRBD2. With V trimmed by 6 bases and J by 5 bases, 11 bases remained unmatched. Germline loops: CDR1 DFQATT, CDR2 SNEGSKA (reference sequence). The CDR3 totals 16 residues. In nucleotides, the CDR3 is TGCAGTGCCAACCGACTAGCGGGAGGGCCCGAGGAGACCCAGTACTTC. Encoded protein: CSANRLAGGPEETQYF.

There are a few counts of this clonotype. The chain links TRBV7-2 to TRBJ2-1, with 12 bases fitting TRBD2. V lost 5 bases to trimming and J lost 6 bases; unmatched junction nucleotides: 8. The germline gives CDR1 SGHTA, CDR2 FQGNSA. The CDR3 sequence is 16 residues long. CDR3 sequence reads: CASSASLTSGGNEQFF. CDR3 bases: TGTGCCAGCAGCGCCTCATTGACTAGCGGGGGCAATGAGCAGTTCTTC.

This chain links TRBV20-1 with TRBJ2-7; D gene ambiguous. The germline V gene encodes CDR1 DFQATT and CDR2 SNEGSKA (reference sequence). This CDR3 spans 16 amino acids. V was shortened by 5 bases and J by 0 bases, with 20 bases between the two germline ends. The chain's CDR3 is CSAARPGARSSYEQYF. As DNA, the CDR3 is TGCAGTGCTGCCCGACCAGGCGCGCGGAGCTCCTACGAGCAGTACTTC.

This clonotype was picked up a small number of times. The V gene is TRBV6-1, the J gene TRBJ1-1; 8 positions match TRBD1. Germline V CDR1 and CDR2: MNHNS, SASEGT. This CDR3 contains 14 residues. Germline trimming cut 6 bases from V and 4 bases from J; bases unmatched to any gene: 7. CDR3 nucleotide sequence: TGTGCCAGCAGCAGCGCAGGGGGCGTCACTGAAGCTTTCTTT. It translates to CASSSAGGVTEAFF.